This T cell receptor (beta chain) was captured in a study of control samples from healthy donors and cancer patients (dated by TCRdb to between 2020 and 2021). As concerns this clone: No cognate antigen has been identified for it. Base qualities are not recorded, but no much larger clone differs from it by a single base.

Libraries were built with the immunoSEQ multiplex PCR assay. TCRdb limited this immuneACCESS table to in-frame rearrangements with V and J called. A share of clones is missing; checked studies link under half to unresolved V genes, and the rest is unexplained. This sample holds 130,000 to 150,000 clones; 89% were observed only once. The top ten hold around 4.9% of the sample. The sequenced sample consisted of blood. The source of this sequence is a man aged 25 to 45 in good health.

The CDR3 has the sequence CASSFSGSSYEQYF. The sequence in DNA is TGCGCCAGCAGCTTCAGCGGTTCCTCCTACGAGCAGTACTTC. The chain uses TRBV5-1 and TRBJ2-7; a tentative D match to TRBD2 spans 5 bases. Per the germline V gene, SGHRS is the CDR1 and YFSETQ is the CDR2. V drops 2 bases and J drops 0 bases, leaving 9 bases in between. The CDR3 spans 14 residues, from the cysteine through the phenylalanine. Of the read, only the CDR3 DNA is kept; its 42 bases are in frame from base 1.